Sequencing of this TCR beta chain was carried out in a study of T-cell memory formation after mild COVID-19 (dated by TCRdb to the early 2020s). In terms of the full investigation: TCR sequence clusters from the two donors were largely donor specific. In a couple of donors, T-cell clones that expanded and contracted after mild COVID-19 were followed by sequencing TCRalpha and TCRbeta repertoires longitudinally. Two young, previously healthy adult volunteers, one female and one male, were included in the cohort.

For sequencing, an Illumina NovaSeq 6000 was employed. Using 5'RACE with constant-segment primers, TCRalpha and TCRbeta cDNA libraries were constructed, with sample barcodes and unique molecular identifiers added in the process. Trizol reagent was used to extract RNA from every sample. Amplification of the libraries took two PCR steps, and the second step added a second sample barcode plus Illumina TruSeq adapters. Sequencing of libraries was performed on an Illumina NovaSeq with 2 x 150 bp paired-end reads. On the study's bioinformatics: The reads were demultiplexed and collapsed into UMI-guided consensus sequences using migec v1.2.7. Using mixcr v2.1.11, the UMI consensuses were aligned to TRA and TRB V and J templates and assembled into clonotypes. A clonotype was counted as expanded or contracted only when both edgeR and NoisET called the clonotype significant, with the noise models trained on biological replicates. edgeR calls used a false discovery rate-adjusted p below 0.01 and a log2 fold-change threshold of 1. As an exploratory analysis of dynamics, max-normalized trajectories of the 1000 most abundant clonotypes were examined by PCA with hierarchical clustering. Separately sequenced CD4+ and CD8+ repertoires were used to assign the CD4 or CD8 phenotype of responding clones. Clones were called with MiXCR by TCRdb after fastp trimmed the public reads at Q25, and only in-frame beta chains were retained. Every distinct CDR3 protein forms one entry, paired with its most common genes and DNA. The authors' filters were not applied to this entry. This sample is represented by a few hundred thousand distinct CDR3 sequences; approximately 19% of them were singletons. The top ten clonotypes cover around 20% of the sample.

This clonotype has only a few counts. Its cognate antigen has yet to be identified. Base qualities are missing; no much larger clone stands one base away. The germline V gene specifies MGHRA as CDR1 and YSYEKL as CDR2. The V end loses 0 bases and the J end loses 6 bases, and a stretch of 17 bases separates them. The CDR3 starts with the cysteine, ends with the phenylalanine, and has 17 residues. Left in the record is the CDR3 DNA by itself, 51 bases read in frame from the first base. Ficoll-Paque density gradient centrifugation was the method used to isolate PBMCs. Paper-wide results and their limitations: SARS-CoV-2 specificity was not confirmed for the second-wave clones peaking on day 37. The study covered only a couple of mild cases, and larger cohorts including severe cases with pre-infection samples were considered necessary. Clones contracting from day 15 to 85 had balanced CD4/CD8 phenotypes, while a second wave expanding from day 15 to 37 was biased towards CD4+. Some responding clones were detected in pre-infection memory, suggesting pre-existing cross-reactive memory T cells joined the SARS-CoV-2 response. Contracting CD4+ clones turned up mainly in the CM and EM memory subsets, whereas EMRA was where CD8+ clones were enriched.

The rearrangement combines TRBV4-1 with TRBJ2-2; the D gene is perhaps TRBD1 or TRBD2, each of them matching over 6 bases. This sequence originates from a man aged 18 to 30 who had mild COVID-19 (a few samples of this study predate the infection). The sample titles of this study are shuffled in the database, so cell type and time point are left out; the donor was told from shared clones. Sequencing was carried out using PBMCs or a T cell subset sorted from them (not recorded which). The DNA sequence is given as TGCGCCAGCAGCCAAGATCCCTGGGGGGCCAGGTCCGGGGAGCTGTTTTTT. This is translated as CASSQDPWGARSGELFF.